Reported below is one TCR beta chain. Germline values: CDR1 SGHTA, CDR2 FQGNSA. The CDR3 totals 16 residues. J gave up 3 bases and V 1 base, and 7 bases lay outside the gene matches. These data originate in a study of spatial heterogeneity in lung cancer. For the study at large: Consistently, beta-chain sequences turned up in larger numbers than alpha-chain sequences did.

A single record per CDR3 protein comes from TCRdb applying MiXCR to the 5' RACE reads. The data show under 150,000 distinct CDR3 sequences, with roughly an eighth seen just once and 16% held by the top ten. Noted time point: blood at routine non-recurrence follow-up after resection. Without sorting, whole RNA was sequenced from tumor, nontumor lung or frozen PBMC. Sequenced here: PBMCs, sampled at follow-up. The J gene is TRBJ2-7, the V gene TRBV7-2; TRBD1 matches 9 bases. The clonotype comes from a male donor with early-stage non-small cell lung cancer. CDR3 sequence reads: CASSLVGTGTIYEQYF. CDR3 in DNA: TGTGCCAGCAGCTTAGTAGGGACAGGGACGATCTACGAGCAGTACTTC. Complete variable domain (other parts from reference TRBV7-2 and TRBJ2-7): GAGVSQSPSNKVTEKGKDVELRCDPISGHTALYWYRQSLGQGLEFLIYFQGNSAPDKSGLPSDRFSAERTGGSVSTLTIQRTQQEDSAVYLCASSLVGTGTIYEQYFGPGTRLTVT.